This TCR beta chain was sequenced for a study of T-cell reconstitution after alpha-beta-depleted transplantation in children. Study-wide points: Reportedly, roughly two months post-transplant, alpha-beta T cells arose from several hundred expanded graft clones.

The CDR3 contains 13 residues. CDR1 and CDR2 from the germline V gene are SGHRS and YFSETQ. Trimming took 1 base from V and 4 from J, leaving 7 bases between them. Comments on this clonotype: Its antigen is as yet unknown.

Preparation of the TCRbeta library used unique molecular identifiers. In TCRdb, the PCR reads were re-called with MiXCR into one record per CDR3 protein. Among a few hundred thousand distinct CDR3 sequences listed, 25% to 30% were seen once. This sequence was found in a boy less than two years old with Wiskott-Aldrich syndrome, due to receive a stem cell transplant. This chain links TRBV5-1 with TRBJ2-3, with no clear D. Sequencing used PBMCs, obtained before TCRalphabeta/CD19-depleted stem cell transplant. The CDR3 nucleotides are TGCGCCAGCAGCTTGATGACTTCAGATACGCAGTATTTT. As protein: CASSLMTSDTQYF.